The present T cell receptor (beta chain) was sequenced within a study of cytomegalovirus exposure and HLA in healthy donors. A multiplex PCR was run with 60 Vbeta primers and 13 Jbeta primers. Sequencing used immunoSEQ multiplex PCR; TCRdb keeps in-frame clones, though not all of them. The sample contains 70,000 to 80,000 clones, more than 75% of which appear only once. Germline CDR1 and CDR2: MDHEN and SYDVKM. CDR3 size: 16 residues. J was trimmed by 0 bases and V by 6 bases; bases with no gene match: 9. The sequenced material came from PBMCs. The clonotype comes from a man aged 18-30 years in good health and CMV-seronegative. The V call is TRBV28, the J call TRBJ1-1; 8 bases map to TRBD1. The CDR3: CASSRAGGRLNTEAFF. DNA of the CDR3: TGTGCCAGCAGCCGGGCAGGGGGCAGGTTGAACACTGAAGCTTTCTTT.